The sequence of this TCR beta chain was determined in a study of regulatory T cells in long-lasting Graves disease. Deletions cut 7 bases from V and 0 bases from J, with 13 bases between. The V gene's germline CDR1 is LNHDA and CDR2 SQIVND (reference sequence). This CDR3 is 15 amino acids long. Assembly of TCR beta libraries relied on iRepertoire HTBI primers together with Arm-PCR of CDR3 regions. TCRdb re-analysed the multiplex PCR reads in MiXCR, keeping a single row per CDR3 protein. Of about 470,000 distinct CDR3 sequences in the sample, around 16% were seen once. Time point reported: newly diagnosed GD, antithyroid drugs for less than 3 months. PBMCs provided the RNA from which the TCR library was made. The guidelines of the American Thyroid Association were the basis for diagnosing Graves' disease. This sample was shared with a second study, whose subject was T cells in Graves' hyperthyroidism and ophthalmopathy.

The chain has TRBV19 and TRBJ1-3; D is undetermined. This clonotype was sampled from a man in his forties with Graves disease. The specimen comprised peripheral blood mononuclear cells (PBMCs), sampled at new diagnosis, from a patient treated with antithyroid drugs. DNA for the CDR3: TGTGCCAGTATCGGAAATCTAAACTCTGGAAACACCATATATTTT. It encodes CASIGNLNSGNTIYF.